The following is a TCR beta chain sequence with its context. The sample originates from a study of shared clonotypes between healthy human individuals. Study details: CD4 naive cells filled three plates per donor, CD4 memory three, CD8 naive two and CD8 memory one.

The CDR3 is made up of 17 amino acids. From germline, CDR1 is SGHVS and CDR2 FQNEAQ. V was cut by 5 bases and J by 0 bases, with 17 bases left in between. Assay used: immunoSEQ multiplex PCR; TCRdb lists only in-frame clones, some missing. Of fewer than 850,000 clones in the sample, less than 80% were seen once. This TCR was recovered from a woman in her thirties in good health. The sequenced sample consisted of memory CD4+ T cells sorted from blood. The subset was: CD45RA-negative fraction. V and J are TRBV7-8 and TRBJ1-3; a possible D gene is TRBD1 (5 bases). This CDR3 is CASSPGTSTPSGNTIYF. The CDR3 DNA sequence: TGTGCCAGCAGCCCCGGGACCTCCACGCCCTCTGGAAACACCATATATTTT.